The next 27 T cell receptor beta chains were all read from a single sample in a study of cytomegalovirus exposure and HLA in healthy donors. The primer mix had 60 Vbeta and 13 Jbeta primers. Repertoires were generated with immunoSEQ multiplex PCR, while TCRdb's copy carries only in-frame clones and drops some. Of over 90,000 clones detected, approximately 75% appear once; the ten largest clones hold approximately 3%. The sequencing sample was made of PBMCs. The receptor source for this set is a female donor in good health and CMV-seropositive.

The chain links TRBV7-9 to TRBJ2-3, with TRBD2 identical over 11 bases. Germline lookup yields CDR1 SEHNR and CDR2 FQNEAQ (reference sequence). The V and J ends lost 4 bases and 4 bases, in that order; junction bases with no gene match: 7. CDR3 length: 16 amino acids. CDR3 sequence (DNA): TGTGCCAGCAGCTCCCGACTAGCGGGGTCGCCAGATACGCAGTATTTT. This translates into CASSSRLAGSPDTQYF.

The CDR3 sequence is CSVEVVAGVLSYNEQFF. CDR3 sequence (DNA): TGCAGCGTTGAAGTAGTAGCGGGAGTTCTCTCCTACAATGAGCAGTTCTTC. V usage is TRBV29-1 and J usage is TRBJ2-1; the match to TRBD2 covers 9 bases. Per the germline V gene, CDR1 is SQVTM and CDR2 is ANQGSEA. This CDR3 region has 17 residues. V gave up 1 base and J gave up 0 bases; unmatched junction bases: 7.

The chain combines TRBV4-3 with TRBJ1-2; D remains unclear. CDR1 is LGHNA and CDR2 is YSLEER in the germline V gene. Trimming removed 4 bases from V and 3 bases from J, with 21 bases in between. This CDR3 is 17 amino acids long. CDR3 amino acids: CASSPQAGPGRDYGYTF. CDR3 DNA sequence: TGCGCCAGCAGCCCCCAGGCGGGCCCCGGTCGGGACTATGGCTACACCTTC.

The table lists this clone with a few counts. This chain connects TRBV21-1 to TRBJ2-7; the table calls TRBD1, which could not be checked here. TRBV21-1 is labeled a pseudogene. This CDR3 has 13 amino acids. CDR3 protein: CASQPGQVYEQYF. The CDR3, as DNA: TGTGCCAGCCAACCGGGACAGGTCTACGAGCAGTACTTC.

To note about this clone: The junction shows a germline mismatch at one end, possibly a read error. This rearrangement joins TRBV5-6 to TRBJ1-2, with TRBD1 identical over 7 bases. CDR1 and CDR2 (germline): SGHDT, YYEEEE. CDR3 length: 15 residues. The CDR3 DNA reads as TGTGCCAGCACCTTGTCGCGGACAGGCCGATATGGCTACACCTTC. It is translated as CASTLSRTGRYGYTF.

This chain joins TRBV7-9 and TRBJ1-1; perhaps TRBD1 as D (6 bases). Trimming removed 4 bases at V and 0 bases at J, with 12 bases between. Germline V lookup: CDR1 SEHNR, CDR2 FQNEAQ (reference sequence). The CDR3 consists of 15 residues. CDR3 amino acids: CASSSDRFMNTEAFF. The DNA of the CDR3 is TGTGCCAGCAGCTCCGACAGGTTCATGAACACTGAAGCTTTCTTT.

The V and J genes are TRBV10-2 and TRBJ2-3, with TRBD1 matching over 9 bases. Germline V gene sequence: CDR1 WSHSY, CDR2 SAAADI. The CDR3 runs to 15 residues. V lost 6 bases, J lost 3 bases, and 7 bases stayed unmatched. The CDR3 DNA sequence: TGCGCCAGCAGCCCCCGGGACAGGGCGACAGATACGCAGTATTTT. Translating gives CASSPRDRATDTQYF.

Only a few counts were recorded for this clone. V usage is TRBV5-1 and J usage is TRBJ2-2, with TRBD2 identical over 7 bases. The CDR3 spans 16 residues. The trim removed 2 bases at V and 5 bases at J, leaving 9 bases unmatched. Germline V CDR1 and CDR2: SGHRS, YFSETQ. CDR3 coding DNA: TGCGCCAGCAGCTTCTCCCCTTTAGCGGGTACCGGGGAGCTGTTTTTT. Amino acid sequence: CASSFSPLAGTGELFF.

V is TRBV7-5 and J is TRBJ2-7; no DNA check was done on the table's D call, TRBD1. TRBV7-5 is shown as a pseudogene. The CDR3 length is 13 residues. In nucleotides, the CDR3 is TGTGCCAGAAGGGTGCAGCCTAGGGGGGAGCAGTACTTC. This codes for CARRVQPRGEQYF.

V usage is TRBV9 and J usage is TRBJ2-6; 7 nucleotides line up with TRBD1. Trimming cost V 4 bases and J 0 bases; bases outside gene matches: 4. Germline V lookup: CDR1 SGDLS, CDR2 YYNGEE. CDR3 length: 16 amino acids. The CDR3 sequence: CASSLNRGSGANVLTF. CDR3 nucleotide sequence: TGTGCCAGCAGCCTCAACAGGGGCTCTGGGGCCAACGTCCTGACTTTC.

J is TRBJ2-1 and V is TRBV5-1, with D tentatively TRBD2 (7 bases). Germline-derived CDR1 and CDR2 are SGHRS and YFSETQ. The CDR3 contains 15 residues. V lost 0 bases and J lost 6, with 13 bases in between. CDR3 amino acids: CASSLEGGAGNEQFF. As DNA, the CDR3 is TGCGCCAGCAGCTTGGAGGGGGGGGCGGGCAATGAGCAGTTCTTC.

The V gene is TRBV29-1, the J gene TRBJ1-5; D not certain. V shed 6 bases and J shed 3 bases, with 18 bases lying between them. Per the germline V gene, CDR1 is SQVTM and CDR2 is ANQGSEA. The CDR3 runs 15 residues. The CDR3 DNA sequence: TGCAGCGTGGCCGTGGGCCAGAACCTCAATCAGCCCCAGCATTTT. Its translation: CSVAVGQNLNQPQHF.

The chain is built from TRBV14 and TRBJ1-2, with D maybe TRBD1 (5 bases). The germline V gene has CDR1 SGHDN and CDR2 FVKESK. This CDR3 comprises 13 residues. V was pared by 4 bases and J by 8 bases, with 14 bases between. The CDR3 protein is CASSREPRGGYTF. As DNA, the CDR3 is TGTGCCAGCAGCCGCGAGCCACGGGGGGGCTACACCTTC.

V and J are TRBV7-3 and TRBJ1-1, with 7 positions matching TRBD1. Germline V gives CDR1 SGHTA, CDR2 FQGTGA. V trimming: 1 base; J trimming: 11 bases; junction bases outside the gene matches: 13. The CDR3 is made up of 15 amino acids. In nucleotides, the CDR3 is TGTGCCAGCAGCTTAATGGGGGGACTCACAGGGGTCGCTTTCTTT. This translates into CASSLMGGLTGVAFF.

The chain links TRBV19 to TRBJ2-3, with 7 bases that match TRBD1. The length of the CDR3 is 15 residues. The V and J ends lost 7 bases and 0 bases, in that order; junction bases with no gene match: 7. Germline CDR1 and CDR2: LNHDA and SQIVND (reference sequence). The CDR3 loop reads CASTPDRASTDTQYF. CDR3 nucleotide sequence: TGTGCCAGTACTCCCGACAGGGCTAGCACAGATACGCAGTATTTT.

This chain connects TRBV9 to TRBJ1-4; maybe TRBD1 (5 bases). The V end lost 4 bases, the J end lost 8 bases, and 12 bases lay between the germline ends. The CDR3 is 13 amino acids. Looked up from germline, CDR1 is SGDLS and CDR2 is YYNGEE. CDR3 nucleotides: TGTGCCAGCAGCCCCCCAGGGTGGGAAAAACTGTTTTTT. Its protein is CASSPPGWEKLFF.

V usage is TRBV2 and J usage is TRBJ2-5; D not resolved. Looked up from germline, CDR1 is SNHLY and CDR2 is FYNNEI. This CDR3 region has 13 residues. V lost 5 bases to trimming and J lost 3 bases, with 10 bases between them. The CDR3 here is CASSNEREETQYF. For the CDR3, the DNA is TGTGCCAGCAGTAACGAACGGGAAGAGACCCAGTACTTC.

In this sample, this clone turned up a few times. The chain joins TRBV5-1 to TRBJ2-6, with D perhaps matching TRBD2 (7 bases). Per the germline V gene, CDR1 is SGHRS and CDR2 is YFSETQ. Trimming pared 6 bases from V and 4 bases from J, leaving 14 bases between. The CDR3 has 15 amino acids. DNA for the CDR3: TGCGCCAGCACCCTTGGGGGGGCGGGGGCCAACGTCCTGACTTTC. The encoded protein is CASTLGGAGANVLTF.

The rearrangement uses TRBV7-2 and TRBJ1-5; the D gene is possibly TRBD1 (5 bases). Germline lookup yields CDR1 SGHTA and CDR2 FQGNSA. This CDR3 region has 15 residues. Deletions cut 3 bases from V and 1 base from J, with 10 bases between. CDR3 protein: CASSLQGLSNQPQHF. The CDR3 DNA reads as TGTGCCAGCAGCTTGCAGGGATTGAGCAATCAGCCCCAGCATTTT.

This rearrangement joins TRBV6-5 to TRBJ1-2; TRBD1 matches at 10 bases. The CDR3 covers 13 residues. CDR1 is MNHEY and CDR2 is SVGAGI in the germline V gene. Unmatched junction bases numbered 4, after V lost 4 bases and J lost 8 bases. CDR3 amino acids: CASSSTGGSGYTF. DNA for the CDR3: TGTGCCAGCAGTTCGACAGGGGGCAGCGGCTACACCTTC.

The V and J genes are TRBV4-1 and TRBJ2-1; TRBD2 matches 13 bases. Trimming at V came to 4 bases and at J to 1 base, leaving 7 bases not matched to a gene. The CDR3 runs to 18 residues. Germline assignment: CDR1 MGHRA and CDR2 YSYEKL. The chain's CDR3 is CASSPGLAGLLSYNEQFF. CDR3 DNA sequence: TGCGCCAGCAGCCCGGGACTAGCGGGGCTGCTATCCTACAATGAGCAGTTCTTC.

The chain has TRBV10-3 and TRBJ1-3; 12 bases agree with TRBD1. V lost 6 bases, J lost 8 bases, and 8 bases stayed unmatched. The CDR3 has 15 residues. Germline loops: CDR1 ENHRY, CDR2 SYGVKD. CDR3 coding DNA: TGTGCCATCAGACCGGGACAGGGGGCGGAAGACACCATATATTTT. Protein sequence: CAIRPGQGAEDTIYF.

This chain joins TRBV6-1 and TRBJ2-7, with a possible D match to TRBD1 (6 bases). From germline, CDR1 is MNHNS and CDR2 SASEGT. V lost 6 bases and J 4 bases, leaving 13 bases between the germline ends. The CDR3 is made up of 13 amino acids. CDR3 region: CASSRDNRYEQYF. Here the CDR3 DNA reads TGTGCCAGCAGCAGGGACAACCGATACGAGCAGTACTTC.

The rearrangement joins TRBV6-1 to TRBJ1-5, with 8 bases identical to TRBD1. Trimming at V came to 6 bases and at J to 7 bases, leaving 11 bases not matched to a gene. Germline V gene sequence: CDR1 MNHNS, CDR2 SASEGT. The CDR3 sequence is 15 residues long. In DNA, the CDR3 is TGTGCCAGCAGGGCGGGACAGGCTGCTGGACAGCCCCAGCATTTT. Protein product: CASRAGQAAGQPQHF.

The chain employs TRBV4-1 and TRBJ2-7; D ambiguous. Trimming took off 2 bases at V and 7 bases at J, with 15 bases between the two ends. Germline CDR1 and CDR2: MGHRA and YSYEKL. CDR3 length equals 14 residues. In DNA form, the CDR3 reads TGCGCCAGCAGCCAAATGTCATCCCCCCGGGAGCAGTACTTC. This sequence encodes CASSQMSSPREQYF.

The chain couples TRBV29-1 to TRBJ1-4; D uncertain. V was clipped by 2 bases and J by 8 bases, with 18 bases between them. The germline gives CDR1 SQVTM, CDR2 ANQGSEA. The CDR3 contains 15 residues. The CDR3 coding sequence is TGCAGCGTTGAATCCCACAGCAGTGGGTCCGAAAAACTGTTTTTT. This sequence encodes CSVESHSSGSEKLFF.

This chain uses TRBV28 with TRBJ2-1; possibly TRBD2 for D (6 bases). CDR1 and CDR2 from the germline V gene are MDHEN and SYDVKM. The CDR3 spans 16 residues. V was pared by 1 base and J by 6 bases, with 16 bases between. The CDR3 region is CASSLYERAGRNEQFF. The CDR3 DNA follows: TGTGCCAGCAGTTTATATGAGCGGGCCGGGCGCAATGAGCAGTTCTTC.